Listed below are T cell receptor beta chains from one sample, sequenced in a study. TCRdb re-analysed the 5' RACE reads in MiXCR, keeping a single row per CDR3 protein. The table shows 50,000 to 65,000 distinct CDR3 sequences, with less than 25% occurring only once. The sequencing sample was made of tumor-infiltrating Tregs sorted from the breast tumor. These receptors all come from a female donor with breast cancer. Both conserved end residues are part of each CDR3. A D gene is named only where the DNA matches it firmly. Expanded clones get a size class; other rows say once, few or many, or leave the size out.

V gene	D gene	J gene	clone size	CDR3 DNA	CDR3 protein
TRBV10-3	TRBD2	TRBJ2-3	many	TGTGCCATCAGTGACCCGACGGGGGAGGGGGATACGCAGTATTTT	CAISDPTGEGDTQYF
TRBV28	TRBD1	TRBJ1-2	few	TGTGCCAGCAGTTTTCCAGGGGGCAACTATGGCTACACCTTC	CASSFPGGNYGYTF
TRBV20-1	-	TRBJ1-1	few	TGCAGTGCTCGGCAGGGCTGGGGTGAAGCTTTCTTT	CSARQGWGEAFF
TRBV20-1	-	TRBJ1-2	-	TGCAGTGCTAGAGGGGGCTCCGGGGCTGTTAACTATGGCTACACCTTC	CSARGGSGAVNYGYTF
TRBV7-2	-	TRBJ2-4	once	TGTGCCAGCAGCTTTAAAAGGGAGAGTGGAAACATTCAGTACTTC	CASSFKRESGNIQYF
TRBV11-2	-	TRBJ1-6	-	TGTGCCAGCAGCTTAGGGAGGAGGACGGGGTCACCCCTCCACTTT	CASSLGRRTGSPLHF
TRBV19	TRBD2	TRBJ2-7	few	TGTGCCAGTAAGACTAGCGGGAGCTCCTACGAGCAGTACTTC	CASKTSGSSYEQYF
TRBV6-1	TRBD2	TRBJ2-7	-	TGTGCCAGCAGTGGCAGCGGGGGCTCCTACGAGCAGTACTTC	CASSGSGGSYEQYF
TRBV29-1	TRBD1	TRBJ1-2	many	TGCAGCGTTGACAGGGGGCGAAATGGCTACACCTTC	CSVDRGRNGYTF
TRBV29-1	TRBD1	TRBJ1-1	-	TGCAGCGCTCAGGGACAGATTGAAGCTTTCTTT	CSAQGQIEAFF
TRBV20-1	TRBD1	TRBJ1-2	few	TGCAGTGCCAAATTTCCTGGGACAGGGGGCTTTGGTGGCTACACCTTC	CSAKFPGTGGFGGYTF
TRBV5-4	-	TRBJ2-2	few	TGTGCCAGCAGCTTTCCCCGCGGGGAGCTGTTTTTT	CASSFPRGELFF
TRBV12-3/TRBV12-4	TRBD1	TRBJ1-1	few	TGTGCCAGCAGTTCAAAAAACTCCGGGACAGGGGGCCCAGCTTTCTTT	CASSSKNSGTGGPAFF
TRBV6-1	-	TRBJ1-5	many	TGTGCCAGCAGTGATGGGGCCGATCAGCCCCAGCATTTT	CASSDGADQPQHF
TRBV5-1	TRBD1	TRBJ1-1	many	TGCGCCAGCTTCGGACAGGCCGGAGGGACTGAAGCTTTCTTT	CASFGQAGGTEAFF
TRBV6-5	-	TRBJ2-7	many	TGTGCCAGCAGTTACGTTCAGGGGCTGTCCTACGAGCAGTACTTC	CASSYVQGLSYEQYF
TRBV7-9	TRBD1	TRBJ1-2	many	TGTGCCAGCAGCCATCGGGACAGGGCTTGGTACACCTTC	CASSHRDRAWYTF
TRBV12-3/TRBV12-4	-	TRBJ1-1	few	TGTGCCAGCAGGCCGAGGACAGTTTCATACGCTGGAGCTTTCTTT	CASRPRTVSYAGAFF
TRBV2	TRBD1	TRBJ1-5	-	TGTGCCAGCCGCCGGGACAGGGGTCAATATAGCAATCAGCCCCAGCATTTT	CASRRDRGQYSNQPQHF
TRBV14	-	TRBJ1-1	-	TGTGCCAGCAGCCAAGAGGTCCGAGGAACTGAAGCTTTCTTT	CASSQEVRGTEAFF
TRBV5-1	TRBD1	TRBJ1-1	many	TGCGCCAGCAGCCCGCCGGGGGCAGGGGGGACTGAAGCTTTCTTT	CASSPPGAGGTEAFF
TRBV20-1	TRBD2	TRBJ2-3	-	TGCAGTGCTCCTCCGACTAGCGGGGGGACAGATACGCAGTATTTT	CSAPPTSGGTDTQYF
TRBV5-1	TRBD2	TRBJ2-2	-	TGCGCCAGCAGCTTGGTCGGCGCGGGAGGGCCGTCGGACACCGGGGAGCTGTTTTTT	CASSLVGAGGPSDTGELFF
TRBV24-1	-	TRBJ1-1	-	TGTGCCACCAGTGACCCCAGCCTCGGGGCTTTCTTT	CATSDPSLGAFF
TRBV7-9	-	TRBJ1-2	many	TGTGCCAGCAGCAGGGAGGAGTATGGCTACACCTTC	CASSREEYGYTF
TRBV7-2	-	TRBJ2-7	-	TGTGCCAGCAGCCCGGGGCCCTCATCCTCCTACGAGCAGTACTTC	CASSPGPSSSYEQYF